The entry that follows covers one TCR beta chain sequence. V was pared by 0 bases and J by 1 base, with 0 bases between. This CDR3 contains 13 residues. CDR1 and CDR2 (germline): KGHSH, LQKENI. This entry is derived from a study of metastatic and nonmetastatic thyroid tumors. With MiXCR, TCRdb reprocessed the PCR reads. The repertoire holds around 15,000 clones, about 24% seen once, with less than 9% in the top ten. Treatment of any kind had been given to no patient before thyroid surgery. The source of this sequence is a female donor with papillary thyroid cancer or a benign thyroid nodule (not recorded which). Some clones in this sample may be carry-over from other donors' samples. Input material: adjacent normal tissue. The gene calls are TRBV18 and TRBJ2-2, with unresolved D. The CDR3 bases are TGTGCCAGCTCACCACCGAACACCGGGGAGCTGTTTTTT. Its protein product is CASSPPNTGELFF.